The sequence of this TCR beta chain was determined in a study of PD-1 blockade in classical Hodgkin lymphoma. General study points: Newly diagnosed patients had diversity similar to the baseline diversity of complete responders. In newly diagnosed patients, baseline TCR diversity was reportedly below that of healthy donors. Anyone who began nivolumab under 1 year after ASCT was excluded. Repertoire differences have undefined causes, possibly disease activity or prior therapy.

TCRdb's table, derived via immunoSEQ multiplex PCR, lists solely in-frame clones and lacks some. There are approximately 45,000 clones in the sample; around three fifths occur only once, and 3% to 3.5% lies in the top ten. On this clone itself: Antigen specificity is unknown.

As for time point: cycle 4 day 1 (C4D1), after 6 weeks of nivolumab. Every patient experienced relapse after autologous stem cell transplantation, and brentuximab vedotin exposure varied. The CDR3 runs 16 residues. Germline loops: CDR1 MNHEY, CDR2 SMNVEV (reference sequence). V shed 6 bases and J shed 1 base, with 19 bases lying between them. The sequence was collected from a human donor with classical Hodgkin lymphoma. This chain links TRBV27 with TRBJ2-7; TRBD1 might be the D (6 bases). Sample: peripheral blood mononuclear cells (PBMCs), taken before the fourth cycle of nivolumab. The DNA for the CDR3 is TGTGCCAGCAGCCCTAGGGCAGGGGTTGTGTCCTACGAGCAGTACTTC. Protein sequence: CASSPRAGVVSYEQYF.